This TCR beta chain was sequenced for a study of blood T cell repertoires in COVID-19. Across the whole study: Sites in the United States, Italy and Spain provided acute and convalescent COVID-19 samples. From T cells, B-cell-depleted T cells, or PBMCs came the material, which was cDNA or gDNA.

Original processing methods: Using reference gene primer amplification, nucleated cell counts were estimated. TCRdb's table, derived via immunoSEQ multiplex PCR, lists solely in-frame clones and lacks some. V and J calls and clone size follow that table, whereas D and trimming were derived from the DNA. The table lists roughly 190,000 clones, roughly 80% of them singletons. The CDR3 is 16 residues long. Germline lookup yields CDR1 SNHLY and CDR2 FYNNEI. V trimming: 4 bases; J trimming: 3 bases; junction bases outside the gene matches: 9. What was sequenced was peripheral blood. The J gene is TRBJ1-2, the V gene TRBV2; 9 bases fit TRBD1. The receptor was derived from a woman aged 45 to 65 with acute or convalescent COVID-19. The CDR3 DNA reads TGTGCCAGCAGTGCGCTGGACAGGGGCCAGGACTATGGCTACACCTTC. Translating gives CASSALDRGQDYGYTF.